One T cell receptor (beta chain) is described in this entry. The data were obtained in a study of T-cell reconstitution after alpha-beta-depleted transplantation in children. The CDR3 contains 16 residues. The ends were cut back, 3 bases at V and 0 bases at J, with 12 bases in the middle. Germline loops: CDR1 MDHEN, CDR2 SYDVKM. As it was prepared, the TCRbeta library received unique molecular identifiers. MiXCR, applied by TCRdb to the PCR reads, yields one record per CDR3 protein. The repertoire has 450,000 to 550,000 distinct CDR3 sequences, about an eighth of them found once; the top ten carry approximately 15%.

Sequencing used PBMCs, mostly from graft donor cells, obtained 180 days after TCRalphabeta/CD19-depleted stem cell transplant. The chain couples TRBV28 to TRBJ2-1, with D maybe TRBD2 (5 bases). The receptor comes from a female patient under 10 years old who had a stem cell transplant for aplastic anemia, so the T cells may come from the graft donor. The CDR3 here is CASSFGGVSSYNEQFF. The DNA for the CDR3 is TGTGCCAGCAGTTTTGGAGGCGTAAGCTCCTACAATGAGCAGTTCTTC.